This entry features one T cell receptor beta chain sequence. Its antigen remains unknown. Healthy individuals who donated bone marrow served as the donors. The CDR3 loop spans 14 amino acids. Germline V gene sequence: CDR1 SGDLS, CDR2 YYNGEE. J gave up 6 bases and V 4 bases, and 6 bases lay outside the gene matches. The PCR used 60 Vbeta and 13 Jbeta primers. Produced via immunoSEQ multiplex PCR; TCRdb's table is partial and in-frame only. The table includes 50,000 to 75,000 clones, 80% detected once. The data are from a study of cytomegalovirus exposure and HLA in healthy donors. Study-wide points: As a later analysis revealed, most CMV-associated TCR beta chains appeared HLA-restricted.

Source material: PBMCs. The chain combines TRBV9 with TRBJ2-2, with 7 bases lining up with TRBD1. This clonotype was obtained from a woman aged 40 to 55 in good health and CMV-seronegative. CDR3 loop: CASSLDRDAGELFF. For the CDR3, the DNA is TGTGCCAGCAGCCTTGACAGGGATGCCGGGGAGCTGTTTTTT.